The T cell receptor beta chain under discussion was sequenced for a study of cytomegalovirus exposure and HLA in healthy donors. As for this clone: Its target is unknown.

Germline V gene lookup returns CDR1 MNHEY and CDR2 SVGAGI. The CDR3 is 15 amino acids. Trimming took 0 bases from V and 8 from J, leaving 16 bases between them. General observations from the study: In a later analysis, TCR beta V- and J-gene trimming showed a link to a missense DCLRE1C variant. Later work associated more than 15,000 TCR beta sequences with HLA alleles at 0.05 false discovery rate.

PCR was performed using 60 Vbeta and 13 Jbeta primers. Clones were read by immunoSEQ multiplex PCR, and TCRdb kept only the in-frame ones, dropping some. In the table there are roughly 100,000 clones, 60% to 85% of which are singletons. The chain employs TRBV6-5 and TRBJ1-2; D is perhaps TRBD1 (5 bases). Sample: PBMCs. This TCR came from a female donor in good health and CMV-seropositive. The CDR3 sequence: CASSYSALGQGGYTF. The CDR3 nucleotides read TGTGCCAGCAGTTACTCTGCGTTAGGCCAGGGCGGCTACACCTTC.